The rows below give T cell receptor beta chains drawn from one sample of a study of CD8+CD57+ T cells in acquired aplastic anemia. One entry per CDR3 protein results from TCRdb running MiXCR on the reads. The table lists roughly 500,000 distinct CDR3 sequences, roughly a third of them singletons. The sequenced material came from sorted CD4+, CD8+, or CD8+CD57+ T cells (not recorded which) from PBMCs. The receptor set was obtained from a human donor with aplastic anemia. CDR3s include the opening cysteine and the closing phenylalanine or tryptophan. The D gene is left open where the match is weak. The size of a clone is reported for some rows only, either as once, few or many, or as a class for expanded clones.

CDR3aa	CDR3nt	v_gene	d_gene	abundance	j_gene
CASSLGQRNEQFF	TGTGCCAGCAGCTTGGGACAGAGGAATGAGCAGTTCTTC	TRBV7-8	TRBD1	-	TRBJ2-1
CASSQFYGGNSPLHF	TGTGCCAGTAGTCAGTTTTACGGCGGCAATTCACCCCTCCACTTT	TRBV19	-	many	TRBJ1-6
CASSFTGTSVNEQFF	TGTGCCAGCAGTTTTACAGGGACTAGCGTGAATGAGCAGTTCTTC	TRBV6-5	TRBD2	-	TRBJ2-1
CASSHPSGGVNYEQYF	TGTGCCAGCAGCCATCCCTCCGGCGGGGTGAACTACGAGCAGTACTTC	TRBV14	-	many	TRBJ2-7
CASSTLAGINGGPEQYF	TGCGCCAGCAGTACCCTAGCGGGAATCAACGGGGGTCCCGAGCAGTACTTC	TRBV10-2	TRBD2	many	TRBJ2-7
CSAARPGELFF	TGCAGTGCTGCCCGACCCGGGGAGCTGTTTTTT	TRBV20-1	-	-	TRBJ2-2
CASSHKDRLAGGFTDTQYF	TGTGCCAGCAGTCACAAAGACCGACTAGCGGGGGGATTCACAGATACGCAGTATTTT	TRBV6-2/TRBV6-3	TRBD2	few	TRBJ2-3
CASSVGLVGTGELFF	TGTGCCAGCAGCGTGGGGCTAGTGGGGACCGGGGAGCTGTTTTTT	TRBV9	-	few	TRBJ2-2
CASSNGGARTGELFF	TGTGCCAGCAGCAACGGGGGGGCGCGGACCGGGGAGCTGTTTTTT	TRBV9	TRBD2	-	TRBJ2-2
CASTVTQGAEAFF	TGTGCCAGTACGGTCACTCAGGGCGCTGAAGCTTTCTTT	TRBV19	-	many	TRBJ1-1
CASSLSSGQLGSPLHF	TGTGCCAGCAGTTTATCTTCGGGACAGCTGGGATCACCCCTCCACTTT	TRBV12-3/TRBV12-4	TRBD1	few	TRBJ1-6
CATSPRGQGRTTNEKLFF	TGTGCCACCAGCCCCCGAGGACAGGGACGTACAACTAATGAAAAACTGTTTTTT	TRBV15	TRBD1	many	TRBJ1-4
CASSLNQGGTEAFF	TGTGCCAGCAGCTTAAATCAGGGCGGTACTGAAGCTTTCTTT	TRBV7-3	-	many	TRBJ1-1
CASSQESFYEQYF	TGTGCCAGCAGCCAAGAGAGCTTCTACGAGCAGTACTTC	TRBV3-1	-	-	TRBJ2-7
CASSQGLAGLSSYEQYF	TGTGCCAGCAGCCAAGGGCTAGCGGGGCTAAGCTCCTACGAGCAGTACTTC	TRBV12-3/TRBV12-4	TRBD2	-	TRBJ2-7
CASSSTRTAANYGYTF	TGTGCCAGCAGCTCGACTAGGACAGCAGCTAACTATGGCTACACCTTC	TRBV7-2	-	many	TRBJ1-2
CASSTRRAGSGYTF	TGTGCCAGCAGTACCCGGAGGGCAGGGTCTGGCTACACCTTC	TRBV15	-	-	TRBJ1-2
CASRIGTGLGLAYEQYF	TGTGCCAGCAGAATCGGGACAGGGCTCGGGTTAGCCTACGAGCAGTACTTC	TRBV7-2	TRBD1	-	TRBJ2-7
CATRIAGTGSGEAFF	TGTGCCACGAGGATAGCCGGGACAGGGAGTGGTGAAGCTTTCTTT	TRBV10-3	TRBD1	many	TRBJ1-1
CASSYAGAGQETQYF	TGCGCCAGCAGTTACGCGGGGGCGGGGCAAGAGACCCAGTACTTC	TRBV6-2/TRBV6-3	-	-	TRBJ2-5
CASMAGGTGTGELFF	TGTGCCAGCATGGCCGGGGGCACGGGCACCGGGGAGCTGTTTTTT	TRBV2	-	many	TRBJ2-2
CASSIALGQGLGTQYF	TGTGCCAGTAGTATCGCGCTCGGGCAGGGGTTGGGGACCCAGTACTTC	TRBV19	-	-	TRBJ2-5
CASSFEVSQPQHF	TGTGCCAGCAGTTTTGAGGTTTCTCAGCCCCAGCATTTT	TRBV10-3	-	-	TRBJ1-5
CASSHGQGYGYTF	TGTGCCAGCAGTCATGGACAGGGCTATGGCTACACCTTC	TRBV2	TRBD1	few	TRBJ1-2